The rows below give T cell receptor beta chains drawn from one sample of a study of T cell changes during pregnancy in multiple sclerosis. Sequencing was performed with immunoSEQ multiplex PCR; in TCRdb, only in-frame clones are kept and a portion is missing. The table lists 70,000 to 95,000 clones, almost 95% of them singletons. Sequenced material: peripheral blood, taken in the third trimester of pregnancy. These receptors were taken from a female donor with multiple sclerosis, enrolled in a pregnancy study. The conserved cysteine and the conserved F or W are not part of the CDR3 here. Fields, in order: J gene, V gene, CDR3 protein.

>TRBJ2-1|TRBV5-1
ASRAGTSGYYNEQF
>TRBJ2-2|TRBV6-1
ASGLAGVGELF
>TRBJ2-7|TRBV9
ASSVGASSTYEQY
>TRBJ2-1|TRBV27
ASSGTSGASYNEQF
>TRBJ2-7|TRBV18
ASSPAVGSMIYEQY
>TRBJ2-4|TRBV15
ATSSERGLAQNIQY
>TRBJ1-3|TRBV7-9
ASSLVLPRGPSGNTIY
>TRBJ2-3|TRBV14
ASSQAGTGVWRGTDTQY
>TRBJ2-7|TRBV7-2
ASSPVASGGFYEQY
>TRBJ1-2|TRBV28
ATRETGANLFGYT
>TRBJ2-7|TRBV5-1
ASSLETSGRYEQY
>TRBJ2-3|TRBV10-3
AISESTRPTDTQY
>TRBJ2-2|TRBV5-1
ASSLKLAGNTGELF
>TRBJ2-7|TRBV7-8
ASSLGGLAGRSYEQY
>TRBJ1-4|TRBV6-5
ASSPGTSNEKLF
>TRBJ2-5|TRBV28
ASSLRQLARETQY
>TRBJ2-3|TRBV7-9
ASSLTPQLDLTDTQY
>TRBJ2-7|TRBV28
ASSPGLAVYEQY
>TRBJ1-2|TRBV19
ASTSTGNYGYT
>TRBJ2-3|TRBV7-9
ASSSGTTGGTDTQY
>TRBJ2-3|TRBV7-2
ASSPQAGGLIDTQY
>TRBJ2-3|TRBV25-1
ASSTHQGLVGTDTQY
>TRBJ2-3|TRBV5-1
ASSRDRADTQY
>TRBJ1-5|TRBV2
ASSTTGVSNQPQH
>TRBJ1-5|TRBV6-6
ASSRGTDSNQPQH
>TRBJ2-7|TRBV5-1
ASSSRDAVNKRSSYEQY
>TRBJ2-7|TRBV2
ASTWVAGTVSYEQY
>TRBJ2-7|TRBV18
ASSPLWSSGAGEQY
>TRBJ1-1|TRBV6-5
ASRKTVITEAF
>TRBJ2-1|TRBV27
ASKAGRWNEQF
>TRBJ2-3|TRBV5-6
ASSSVADTQY
>TRBJ2-1|TRBV29-1
SAETSGIGDEQF
>TRBJ2-7|TRBV18
ASQGDDEQY
>TRBJ2-7|TRBV30
AWSPRSPYEQY
>TRBJ2-1|TRBV7-6
ASSLTLLASNEQF
>TRBJ2-7|TRBV29-1
SVVGQGAYEQY
>TRBJ2-1|TRBV15
ATSRVLRLRSSYNEQF
>TRBJ2-1|TRBV29-1
SVDKGAYNEQF
>TRBJ2-1|TRBV2
ASRGTSGRLTYNEQF
>TRBJ2-7|TRBV11-3
ASSQTSSYEQY